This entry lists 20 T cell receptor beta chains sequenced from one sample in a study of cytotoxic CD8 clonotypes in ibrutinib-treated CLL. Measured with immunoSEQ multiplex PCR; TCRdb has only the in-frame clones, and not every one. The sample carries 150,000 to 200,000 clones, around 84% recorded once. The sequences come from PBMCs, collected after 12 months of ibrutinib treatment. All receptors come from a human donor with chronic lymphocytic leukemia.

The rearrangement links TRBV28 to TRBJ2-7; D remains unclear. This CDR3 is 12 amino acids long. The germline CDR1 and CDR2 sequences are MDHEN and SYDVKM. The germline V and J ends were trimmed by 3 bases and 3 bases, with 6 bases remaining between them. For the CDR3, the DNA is TGTGCCAGCAGTTTTGCGGTCTACGAGCAGTACTTC. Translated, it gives CASSFAVYEQYF.

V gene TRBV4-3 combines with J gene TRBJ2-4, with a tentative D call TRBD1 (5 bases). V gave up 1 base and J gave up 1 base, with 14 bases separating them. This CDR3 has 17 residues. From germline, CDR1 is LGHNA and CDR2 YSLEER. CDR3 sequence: CASSQGAGLAAKNIQYF. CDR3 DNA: TGCGCCAGCAGCCAAGGTGCAGGGCTGGCGGCCAAAAACATTCAGTACTTC.

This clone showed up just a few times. The CDR3 reads CASSDGGTGELFF. The CDR3 DNA follows: TGTGCCAGCAGCGACGGGGGGACCGGGGAGCTGTTTTTT. V usage is TRBV5-4 and J usage is TRBJ2-2; 7 bases are a match to TRBD2. This CDR3 is 13 amino acids long. V was pared by 4 bases and J by 5 bases, with 2 bases of the junction left unmatched. Per germline, CDR1 SGHNT and CDR2 YYREEE (reference sequence).

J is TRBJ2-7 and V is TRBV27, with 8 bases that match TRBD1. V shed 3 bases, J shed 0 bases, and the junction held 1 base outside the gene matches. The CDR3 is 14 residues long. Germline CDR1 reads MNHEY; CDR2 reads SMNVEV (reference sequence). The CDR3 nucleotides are TGTGCCAGCAGTTTGGGGACAGGCTCCTACGAGCAGTACTTC. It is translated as CASSLGTGSYEQYF.

The CDR3 protein is CASSISGTGGYEQYF. The CDR3 coding sequence is TGTGCCAGTAGTATTTCCGGGACAGGGGGCTACGAGCAGTACTTC. The rearrangement links TRBV19 to TRBJ2-7; 11 bases map to TRBD1. The germline CDR1 and CDR2 sequences are LNHDA and SQIVND (reference sequence). The trim removed 3 bases at V and 3 bases at J, leaving 4 bases unmatched. This CDR3 contains 15 residues. The full variable domain, its missing parts supplied by reference TRBV19 and TRBJ2-7, is DGGITQSPKYLFRKEGQNVTLSCEQNLNHDAMYWYRQDPGQGLRLIYYSQIVNDFQKGDIAEGYSVSREKKESFPLTVTSAQKNPTAFYLCASSISGTGGYEQYFGPGTRLTVT.

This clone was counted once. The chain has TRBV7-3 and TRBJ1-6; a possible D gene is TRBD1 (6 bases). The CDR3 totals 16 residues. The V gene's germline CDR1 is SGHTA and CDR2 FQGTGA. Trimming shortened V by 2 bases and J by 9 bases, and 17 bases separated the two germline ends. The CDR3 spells CASSLGGGASGSPLHF. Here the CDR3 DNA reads TGTGCCAGCAGCTTAGGAGGGGGGGCGTCGGGTTCACCCCTCCACTTT.

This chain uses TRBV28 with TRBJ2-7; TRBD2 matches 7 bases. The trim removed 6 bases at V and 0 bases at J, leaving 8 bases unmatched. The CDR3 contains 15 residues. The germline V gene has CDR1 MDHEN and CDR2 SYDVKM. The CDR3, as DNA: TGTGCCAGCAGATCAGACGGGGGGTTCTCCTACGAGCAGTACTTC. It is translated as CASRSDGGFSYEQYF. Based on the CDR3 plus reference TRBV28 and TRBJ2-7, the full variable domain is DVKVTQSSRYLVKRTGEKVFLECVQDMDHENMFWYRQDPGLGLRLIYFSYDVKMKEKGDIPEGYSVSREKKERFSLILESASTNQTSMYLCASRSDGGFSYEQYFGPGTRLTVT.

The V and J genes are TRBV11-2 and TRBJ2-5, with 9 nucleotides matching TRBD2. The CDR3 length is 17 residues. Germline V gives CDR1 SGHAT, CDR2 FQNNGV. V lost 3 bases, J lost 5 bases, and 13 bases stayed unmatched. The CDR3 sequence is CASSLYGTSKSGETQYF. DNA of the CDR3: TGTGCCAGCAGCTTGTACGGGACTAGCAAGTCTGGTGAGACCCAGTACTTC.

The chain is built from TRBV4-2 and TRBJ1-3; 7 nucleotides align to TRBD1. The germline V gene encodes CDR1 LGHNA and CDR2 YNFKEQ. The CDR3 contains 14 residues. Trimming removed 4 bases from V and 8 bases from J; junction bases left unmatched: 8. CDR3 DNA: TGTGCCAGCAGCCCCCGACAGGGAACGGACACCATATATTTT. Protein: CASSPRQGTDTIYF.

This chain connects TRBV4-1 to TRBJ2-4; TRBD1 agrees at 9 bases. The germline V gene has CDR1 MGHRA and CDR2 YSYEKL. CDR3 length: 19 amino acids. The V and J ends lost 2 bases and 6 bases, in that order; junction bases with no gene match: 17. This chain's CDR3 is CASSQRHGTGTSGGNIQYF. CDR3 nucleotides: TGCGCCAGCAGCCAAAGGCATGGGACAGGGACCTCCGGGGGAAACATTCAGTACTTC.

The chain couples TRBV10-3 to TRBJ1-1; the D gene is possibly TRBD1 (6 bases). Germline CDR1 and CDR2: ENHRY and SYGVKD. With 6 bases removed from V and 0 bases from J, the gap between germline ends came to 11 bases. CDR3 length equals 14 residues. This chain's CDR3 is CAISQGGLNTEAFF. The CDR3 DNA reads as TGTGCCATCAGCCAAGGGGGACTGAACACTGAAGCTTTCTTT.

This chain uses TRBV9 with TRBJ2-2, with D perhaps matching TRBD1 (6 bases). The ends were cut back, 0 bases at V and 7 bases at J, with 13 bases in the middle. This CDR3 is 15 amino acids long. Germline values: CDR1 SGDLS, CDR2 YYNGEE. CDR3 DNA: TGTGCCAGCAGCGTAGACAGGGAGAGGATCGGGGAGCTGTTTTTT. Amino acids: CASSVDRERIGELFF.

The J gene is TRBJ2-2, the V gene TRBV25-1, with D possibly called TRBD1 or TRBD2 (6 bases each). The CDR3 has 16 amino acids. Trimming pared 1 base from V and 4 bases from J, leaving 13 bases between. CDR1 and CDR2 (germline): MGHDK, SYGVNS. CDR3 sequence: CASSEFTGASTGELFF. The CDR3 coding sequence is TGTGCCAGCAGTGAATTCACGGGGGCGAGCACCGGGGAGCTGTTTTTT.

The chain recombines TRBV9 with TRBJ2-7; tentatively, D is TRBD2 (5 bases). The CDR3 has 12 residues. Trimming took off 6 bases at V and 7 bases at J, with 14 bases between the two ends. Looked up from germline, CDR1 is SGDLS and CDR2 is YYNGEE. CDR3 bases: TGTGCCAGCAACCGCGGGTCCGGGGAGCAGTACTTC. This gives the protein CASNRGSGEQYF. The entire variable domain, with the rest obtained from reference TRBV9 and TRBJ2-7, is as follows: DSGVTQTPKHLITATGQRVTLRCSPRSGDLSVYWYQQSLDQGLQFLIQYYNGEERAKGNILERFSAQQFPDLHSELNLSSLELGDSALYFCASNRGSGEQYFGPGTRLTVT.

CDR3 amino acids: CAISEPLGTQYF. CDR3 bases: TGTGCCATCAGTGAGCCACTCGGTACGCAGTATTTT. The chain uses TRBV10-3 and TRBJ2-3; no firm D call. The CDR3 is 12 amino acids. V was cut by 2 bases and J by 8 bases, with 8 bases left in between. Per germline, CDR1 ENHRY and CDR2 SYGVKD.

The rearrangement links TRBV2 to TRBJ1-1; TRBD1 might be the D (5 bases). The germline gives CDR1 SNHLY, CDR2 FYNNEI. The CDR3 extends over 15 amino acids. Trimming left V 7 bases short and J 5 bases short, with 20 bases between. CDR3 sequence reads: CASIDAGVGVTEAFF. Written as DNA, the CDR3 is TGTGCCAGCATTGACGCCGGAGTGGGGGTAACTGAAGCTTTCTTT.

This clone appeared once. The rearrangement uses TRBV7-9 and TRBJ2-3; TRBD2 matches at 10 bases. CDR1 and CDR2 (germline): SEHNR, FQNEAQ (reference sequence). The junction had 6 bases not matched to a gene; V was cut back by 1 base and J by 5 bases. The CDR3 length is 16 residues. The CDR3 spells CASSLVTAGGRDTQYF. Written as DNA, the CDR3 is TGTGCCAGCAGCTTAGTAACAGCGGGGGGGCGAGATACGCAGTATTTT.

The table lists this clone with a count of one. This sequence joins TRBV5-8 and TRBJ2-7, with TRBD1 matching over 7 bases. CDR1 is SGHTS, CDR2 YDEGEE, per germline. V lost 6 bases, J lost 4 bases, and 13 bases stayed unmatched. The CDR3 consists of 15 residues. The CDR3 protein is CASTVPWDRNYEQYF. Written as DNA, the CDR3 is TGTGCCAGCACCGTCCCCTGGGACAGAAATTACGAGCAGTACTTC.

The CDR3: CASRRTGQTLNTEAFF. In nucleotides, the CDR3 is TGTGCCAGCAGACGCACAGGACAGACCCTGAACACTGAAGCTTTCTTT. The V call is TRBV6-6, the J call TRBJ1-1, with a tentative D call TRBD1 (6 bases). The CDR3 has 16 amino acids. The germline CDR1 and CDR2 sequences are MNHNY and SVGAGI (reference sequence). With 6 bases removed from V and 0 bases from J, the gap between germline ends came to 17 bases.

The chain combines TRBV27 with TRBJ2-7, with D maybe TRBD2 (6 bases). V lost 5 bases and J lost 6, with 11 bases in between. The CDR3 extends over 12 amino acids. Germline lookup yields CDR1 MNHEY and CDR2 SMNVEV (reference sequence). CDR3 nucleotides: TGTGCCAGCAGTACCGAGGGAGGCGAGCAGTACTTC. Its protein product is CASSTEGGEQYF.